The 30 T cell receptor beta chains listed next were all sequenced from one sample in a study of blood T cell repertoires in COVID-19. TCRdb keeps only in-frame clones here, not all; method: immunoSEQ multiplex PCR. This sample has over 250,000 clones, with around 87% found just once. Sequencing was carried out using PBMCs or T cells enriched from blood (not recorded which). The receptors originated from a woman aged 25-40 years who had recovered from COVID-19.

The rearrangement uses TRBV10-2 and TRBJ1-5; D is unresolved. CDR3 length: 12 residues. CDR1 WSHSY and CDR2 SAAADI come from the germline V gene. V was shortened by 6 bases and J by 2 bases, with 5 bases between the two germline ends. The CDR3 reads CASRQGNQPQHF. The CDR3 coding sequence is TGCGCCAGCAGGCAGGGCAATCAGCCCCAGCATTTT.

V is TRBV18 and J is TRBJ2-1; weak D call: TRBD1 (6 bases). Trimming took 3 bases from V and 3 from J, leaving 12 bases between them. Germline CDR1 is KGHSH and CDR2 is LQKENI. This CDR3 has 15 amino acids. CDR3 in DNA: TGTGCCAGCTCACCGGCGAGAGGGGGCTACAATGAGCAGTTCTTC. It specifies CASSPARGGYNEQFF. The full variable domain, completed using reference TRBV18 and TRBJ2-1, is NAGVMQNPRHLVRRRGQEARLRCSPMKGHSHVYWYRQLPEEGLKFMVYLQKENIIDESGMPKERFSAEFPKEGPSILRIQQVVRGDSAAYFCASSPARGGYNEQFFGPGTRLTVL.

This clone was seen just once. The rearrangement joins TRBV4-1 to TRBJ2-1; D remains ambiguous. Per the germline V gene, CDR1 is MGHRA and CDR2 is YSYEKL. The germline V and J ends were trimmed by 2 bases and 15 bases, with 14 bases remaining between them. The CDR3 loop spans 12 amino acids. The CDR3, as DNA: TGCGCCAGCAGCCAACTAACGCACCCCCGGTTCTTC. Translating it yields CASSQLTHPRFF.

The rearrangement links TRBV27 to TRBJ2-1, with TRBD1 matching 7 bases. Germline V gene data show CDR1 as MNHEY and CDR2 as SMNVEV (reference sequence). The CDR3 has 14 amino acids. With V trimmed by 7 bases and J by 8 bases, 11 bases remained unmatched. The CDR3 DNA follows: TGTGCCAGCAAACGGGACAGAGTACAATATGAGCAGTTCTTC. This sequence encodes CASKRDRVQYEQFF.

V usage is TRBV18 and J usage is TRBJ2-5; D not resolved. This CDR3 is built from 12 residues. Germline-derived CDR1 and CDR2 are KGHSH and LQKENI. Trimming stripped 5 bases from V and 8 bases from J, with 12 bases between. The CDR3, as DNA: TGTGCCAGCTCATTAAGCGAAGGAACCCAGTACTTC. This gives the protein CASSLSEGTQYF.

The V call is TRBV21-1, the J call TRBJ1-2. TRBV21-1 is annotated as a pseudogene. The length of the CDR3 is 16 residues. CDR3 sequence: CASSNRDFHFKNGYTF. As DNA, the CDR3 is TGTGCCAGCAGCAACAGGGACTTCCATTTTAAGAATGGCTACACCTTC.

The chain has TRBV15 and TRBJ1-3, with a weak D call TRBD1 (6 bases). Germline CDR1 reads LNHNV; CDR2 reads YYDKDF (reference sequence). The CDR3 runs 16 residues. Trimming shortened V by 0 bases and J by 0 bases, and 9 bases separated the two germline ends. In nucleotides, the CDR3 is TGTGCCACCAGCAGAGACAGGGGAATCTCTGGAAACACCATATATTTT. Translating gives CATSRDRGISGNTIYF.

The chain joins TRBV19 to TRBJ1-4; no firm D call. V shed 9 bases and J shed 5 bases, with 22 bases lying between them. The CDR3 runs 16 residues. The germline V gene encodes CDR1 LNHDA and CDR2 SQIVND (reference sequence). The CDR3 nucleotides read TGTGCCAGCCAAGGAATAGCGGCAGGACTAAATGAAAAACTGTTTTTT. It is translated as CASQGIAAGLNEKLFF.

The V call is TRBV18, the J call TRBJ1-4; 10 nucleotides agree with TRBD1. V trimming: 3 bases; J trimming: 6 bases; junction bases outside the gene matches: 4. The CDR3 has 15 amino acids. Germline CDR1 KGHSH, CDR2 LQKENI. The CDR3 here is CASSPLGQGDEKLFF. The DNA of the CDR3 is TGTGCCAGCTCACCTCTCGGACAGGGGGATGAAAAACTGTTTTTT.

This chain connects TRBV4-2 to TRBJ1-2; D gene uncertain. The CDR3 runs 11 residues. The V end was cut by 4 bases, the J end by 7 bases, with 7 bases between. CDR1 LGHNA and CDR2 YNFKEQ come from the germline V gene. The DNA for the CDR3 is TGTGCCAGCAGCCCCGGTGCTGGCTACACCTTC. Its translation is CASSPGAGYTF.

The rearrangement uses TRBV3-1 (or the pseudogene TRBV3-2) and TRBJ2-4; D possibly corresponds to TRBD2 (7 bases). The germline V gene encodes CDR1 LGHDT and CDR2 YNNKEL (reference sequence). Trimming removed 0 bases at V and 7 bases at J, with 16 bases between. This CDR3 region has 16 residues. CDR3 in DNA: TGTGCCAGCAGCCAAGAGGCGGGGGCGAATTTTAACATTCAGTACTTC. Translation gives CASSQEAGANFNIQYF.

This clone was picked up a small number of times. CDR3 region: CASRLPGPGLGYGYTF. The CDR3 DNA follows: TGTGCCAGTAGGCTCCCGGGACCCGGACTAGGCTATGGCTACACCTTC. The V gene is TRBV19, the J gene TRBJ1-2; D perhaps matches TRBD1 (5 bases). The ends were cut back, 6 bases at V and 4 bases at J, with 21 bases in the middle. Germline CDR1 LNHDA, CDR2 SQIVND (reference sequence). The CDR3 covers 16 residues. The full variable domain, with the rest looked up from reference TRBV19 and TRBJ1-2, is DGGITQSPKYLFRKEGQNVTLSCEQNLNHDAMYWYRQDPGQGLRLIYYSQIVNDFQKGDIAEGYSVSREKKESFPLTVTSAQKNPTAFYLCASRLPGPGLGYGYTFGSGTRLTVV.

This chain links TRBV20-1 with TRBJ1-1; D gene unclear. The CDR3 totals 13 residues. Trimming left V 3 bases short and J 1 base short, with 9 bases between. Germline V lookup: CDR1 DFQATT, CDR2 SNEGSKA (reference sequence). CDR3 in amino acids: CSASFTANTEAFF. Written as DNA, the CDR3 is TGCAGTGCTAGTTTTACAGCGAACACTGAAGCTTTCTTT.

The CDR3 nucleotides are TGTGCCAGCAGTTACTCCAGATTGAATTCACCCCTCCACTTT. Its protein product is CASSYSRLNSPLHF. The V call is TRBV6-6, the J call TRBJ1-6, with no clear D. Trimming stripped 0 bases from V and 7 bases from J, with 7 bases between. The V gene's germline CDR1 is MNHNY and CDR2 SVGAGI (reference sequence). The CDR3 runs to 14 residues.

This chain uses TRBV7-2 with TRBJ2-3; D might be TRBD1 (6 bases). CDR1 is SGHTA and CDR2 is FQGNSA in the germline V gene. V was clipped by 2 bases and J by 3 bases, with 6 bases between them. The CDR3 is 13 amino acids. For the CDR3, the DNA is TGTGCCAGCAGCTTAACAGGGACAGATACGCAGTATTTT. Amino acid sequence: CASSLTGTDTQYF.

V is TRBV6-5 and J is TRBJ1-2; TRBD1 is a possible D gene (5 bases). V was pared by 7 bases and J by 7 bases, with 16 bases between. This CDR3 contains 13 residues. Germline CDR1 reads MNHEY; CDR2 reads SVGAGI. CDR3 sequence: CASMDTLLGGYTF. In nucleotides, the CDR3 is TGTGCCAGCATGGACACCCTTTTAGGTGGCTACACCTTC.

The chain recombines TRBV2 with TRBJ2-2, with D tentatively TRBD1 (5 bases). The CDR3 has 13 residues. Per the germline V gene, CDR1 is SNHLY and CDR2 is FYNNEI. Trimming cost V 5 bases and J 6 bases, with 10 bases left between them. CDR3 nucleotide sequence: TGTGCCAGCAGTCCTCAGGGTCCCGGGGAGCTGTTTTTT. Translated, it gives CASSPQGPGELFF. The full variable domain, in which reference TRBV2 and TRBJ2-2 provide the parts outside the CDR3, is EPEVTQTPSHQVTQMGQEVILRCVPISNHLYFYWYRQILGQKVEFLVSFYNNEISEKSEIFDDQFSVERPDGSNFTLKIRSTKLEDSAMYFCASSPQGPGELFFGEGSRLTVL.

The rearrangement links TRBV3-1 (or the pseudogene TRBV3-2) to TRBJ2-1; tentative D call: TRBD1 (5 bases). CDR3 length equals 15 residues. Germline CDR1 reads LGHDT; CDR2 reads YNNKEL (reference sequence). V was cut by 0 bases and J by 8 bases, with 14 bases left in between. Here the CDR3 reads CASSQETAGNDEQFF. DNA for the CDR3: TGTGCCAGCAGCCAAGAAACGGCAGGGAATGATGAGCAGTTCTTC.

DNA of the CDR3: TGCGCCAGCAGCTTTGGTACAAACTATGGCTACACCTTC. This translates into CASSFGTNYGYTF. This chain links TRBV5-1 with TRBJ1-2; D is undetermined. The CDR3 is 13 amino acids. The ends were cut back, 2 bases at V and 2 bases at J, with 7 bases in the middle. Per the germline V gene, CDR1 is SGHRS and CDR2 is YFSETQ.

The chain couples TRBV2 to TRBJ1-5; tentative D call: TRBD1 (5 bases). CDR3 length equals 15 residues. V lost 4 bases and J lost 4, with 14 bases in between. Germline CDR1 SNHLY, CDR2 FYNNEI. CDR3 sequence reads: CASSALQANNQPQHF. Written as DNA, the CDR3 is TGTGCCAGCAGTGCACTACAGGCGAATAATCAGCCCCAGCATTTT.

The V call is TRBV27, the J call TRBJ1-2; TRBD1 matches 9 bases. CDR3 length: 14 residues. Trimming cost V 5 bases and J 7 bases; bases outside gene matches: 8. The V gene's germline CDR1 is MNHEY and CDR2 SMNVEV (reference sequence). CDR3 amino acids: CASSRPGQGGGYTF. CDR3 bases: TGTGCCAGCAGTCGACCGGGACAGGGTGGTGGCTACACCTTC.

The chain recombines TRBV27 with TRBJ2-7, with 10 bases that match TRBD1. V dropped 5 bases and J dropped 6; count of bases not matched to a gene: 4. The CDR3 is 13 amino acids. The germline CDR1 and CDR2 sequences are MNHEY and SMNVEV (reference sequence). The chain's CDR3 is CASSRDRGIEQYF. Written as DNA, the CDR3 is TGTGCCAGCAGTCGGGACAGGGGAATCGAGCAGTACTTC.

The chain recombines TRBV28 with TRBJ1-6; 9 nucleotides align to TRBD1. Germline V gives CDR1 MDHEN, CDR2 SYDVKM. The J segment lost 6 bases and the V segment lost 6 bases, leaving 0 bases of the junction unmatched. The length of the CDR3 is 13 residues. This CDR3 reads CASRDRGNSPLHF. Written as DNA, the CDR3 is TGTGCCAGCAGGGACAGGGGTAATTCACCCCTCCACTTT.

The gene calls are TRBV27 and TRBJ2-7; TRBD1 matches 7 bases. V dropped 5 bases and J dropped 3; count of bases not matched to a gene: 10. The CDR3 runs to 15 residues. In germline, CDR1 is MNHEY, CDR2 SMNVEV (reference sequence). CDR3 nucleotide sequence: TGTGCCAGCAGTCGTATTCCGGGACAGTACTACGAGCAGTACTTC. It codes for CASSRIPGQYYEQYF.

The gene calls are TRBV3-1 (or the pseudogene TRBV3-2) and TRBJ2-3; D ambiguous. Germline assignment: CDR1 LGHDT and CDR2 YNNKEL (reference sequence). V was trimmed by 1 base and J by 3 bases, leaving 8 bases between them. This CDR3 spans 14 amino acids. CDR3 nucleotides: TGTGCCAGCAGCCAAGTTCTCGGGACAGATACGCAGTATTTT. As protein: CASSQVLGTDTQYF.

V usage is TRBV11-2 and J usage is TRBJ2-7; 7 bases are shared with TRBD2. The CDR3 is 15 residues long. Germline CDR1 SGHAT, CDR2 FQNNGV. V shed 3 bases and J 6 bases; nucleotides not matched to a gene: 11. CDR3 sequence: CASSLTSLFGLEQYF. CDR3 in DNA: TGTGCCAGCAGCTTGACTAGCCTGTTTGGTCTCGAGCAGTACTTC.

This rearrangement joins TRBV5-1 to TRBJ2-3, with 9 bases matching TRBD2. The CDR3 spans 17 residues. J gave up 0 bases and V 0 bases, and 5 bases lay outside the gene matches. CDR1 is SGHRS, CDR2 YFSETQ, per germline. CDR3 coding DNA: TGCGCCAGCAGCTTGGCCACTAGCGGGTTTAGCACAGATACGCAGTATTTT. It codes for CASSLATSGFSTDTQYF.

In DNA form, the CDR3 reads TGTGCCAGCAGCCTAGCGAACACCGGGGAGCTGTTTTTT. It translates to CASSLANTGELFF. J is TRBJ2-2 and V is TRBV5-6, with D unresolved. V was trimmed by 4 bases and J by 0 bases, leaving 4 bases between them. Germline CDR1 and CDR2: SGHDT and YYEEEE. The CDR3 consists of 13 residues.

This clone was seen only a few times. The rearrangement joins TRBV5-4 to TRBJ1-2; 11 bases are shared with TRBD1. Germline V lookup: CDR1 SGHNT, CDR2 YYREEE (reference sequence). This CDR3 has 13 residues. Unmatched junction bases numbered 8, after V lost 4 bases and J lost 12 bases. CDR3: CASSTGTGGQDTF. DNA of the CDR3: TGTGCCAGCAGCACAGGGACAGGGGGACAAGACACCTTC.

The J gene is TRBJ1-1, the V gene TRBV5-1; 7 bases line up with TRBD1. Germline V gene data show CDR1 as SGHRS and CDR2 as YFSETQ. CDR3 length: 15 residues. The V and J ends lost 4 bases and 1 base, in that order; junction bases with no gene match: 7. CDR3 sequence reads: CASSNRGRGNTEAFF. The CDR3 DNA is TGCGCCAGCAGCAACAGGGGCCGGGGGAACACTGAAGCTTTCTTT. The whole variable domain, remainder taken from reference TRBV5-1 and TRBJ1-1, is KAGVTQTPRYLIKTRGQQVTLSCSPISGHRSVSWYQQTPGQGLQFLFEYFSETQRNKGNFPGRFSGRQFSNSRSEMNVSTLELGDSALYLCASSNRGRGNTEAFFGQGTRLTVV.